Following are 24 T cell receptor beta chains from one sample sequenced in a study of response to subunit inactivated influenza vaccine. MiXCR was run by TCRdb on the RT-PCR reads, yielding one entry per CDR3 protein. The table includes hundreds of thousands of distinct CDR3 sequences, approximately 14% detected once. Material: PBMCs from blood, obtained about 12 days after vaccination. The receptors shown here come from a man between 45 and 60 years old who received an inactivated influenza vaccine.

The chain is built from TRBV19 and TRBJ2-1; tentative D call: TRBD2 (6 bases). The V gene lost 5 bases and the J gene lost 6 bases, with 17 bases spanning the gap. The CDR3 covers 15 residues. Germline CDR1 reads LNHDA; CDR2 reads SQIVND (reference sequence). The CDR3 reads CASSSQRLVINEQFF. Here the CDR3 DNA reads TGTGCCAGTAGTTCTCAACGACTAGTCATCAATGAGCAGTTCTTC.

This clonotype was counted between two and nine times. The chain employs TRBV4-3 and TRBJ2-7, with a weak D call TRBD1 (5 bases). Trimming took 2 bases from V and 3 from J, leaving 14 bases between them. Germline V gene data show CDR1 as LGHNA and CDR2 as YSLEER. CDR3 size: 15 residues. The CDR3 nucleotides read TGCGCCAGCAGCCAAAGAGCCTCCCAGGGCTACGAGCAGTACTTC. It specifies CASSQRASQGYEQYF.

CDR3 DNA sequence: TGTGCCAGCAGTCCGGGGGGCAGTGAGCAGTTCTTC. Translated: CASSPGGSEQFF. The rearrangement joins TRBV12-3 or TRBV12-4 to TRBJ2-1; possible D gene TRBD2, 7 bases. The CDR3 loop spans 12 amino acids. Trimming took off 5 bases at V and 9 bases at J, with 11 bases between the two ends.

V is TRBV7-2 and J is TRBJ1-1; tentatively, D is TRBD1 (6 bases). This CDR3 region has 17 residues. CDR1 and CDR2 from the germline V gene are SGHTA and FQGNSA. V was trimmed by 0 bases and J by 0 bases, leaving 14 bases between them. The CDR3 spells CASSLARDNWVNTEAFF. As DNA, the CDR3 is TGTGCCAGCAGCTTAGCGAGGGACAATTGGGTGAACACTGAAGCTTTCTTT.

The sample holds a few counts of this clonotype. The chain combines TRBV27 with TRBJ2-3, with a tentative D call TRBD1 (5 bases). This CDR3 is built from 13 residues. Deletions cut 6 bases from V and 2 bases from J, with 9 bases between. Germline CDR1 is MNHEY and CDR2 is SMNVEV (reference sequence). CDR3 protein: CASRKGATDTQYF. CDR3 in DNA: TGTGCCAGCAGGAAAGGGGCCACAGATACGCAGTATTTT.

The chain combines TRBV11-2 with TRBJ2-7; no firm D call. Germline assignment: CDR1 SGHAT and CDR2 FQNNGV. The CDR3 spans 12 residues. V was clipped by 5 bases and J by 3 bases, with 8 bases between them. CDR3 nucleotides: TGTGCCAGCAGCCAATTAGTCTACGAGCAGTACTTC. Translated: CASSQLVYEQYF.

This rearrangement joins TRBV5-5 to TRBJ2-2; possibly TRBD1 or TRBD2 for D (6 bases each). This CDR3 has 16 amino acids. Germline-derived CDR1 and CDR2 are SGHKS and YYEKEE (reference sequence). The germline V and J ends were trimmed by 2 bases and 4 bases, with 15 bases remaining between them. CDR3 protein: CASSLWGAGATGELFF. Written as DNA, the CDR3 is TGTGCCAGCAGCTTATGGGGGGCAGGGGCCACCGGGGAGCTGTTTTTT.

This clonotype has a handful of counts. The CDR3: CASSLAGQGQYF. The CDR3 DNA reads TGTGCCAGCAGCTTAGCGGGTCAGGGGCAGTACTTC. The V call is TRBV7-2, the J call TRBJ2-7; D perhaps matches TRBD1 (5 bases). Germline CDR1 and CDR2: SGHTA and FQGNSA. The CDR3 runs to 12 residues. Trimming pared 0 bases from V and 9 bases from J, leaving 9 bases between.

The J gene is TRBJ1-1, the V gene TRBV3-1; D is unclear. Trimming took off 4 bases at V and 5 bases at J, with 17 bases between the two ends. The germline gives CDR1 LGHDT, CDR2 YNNKEL (reference sequence). The length of the CDR3 is 15 residues. DNA for the CDR3: TGTGCCAGCAGCCTCCGGATCTTCAAGGAGACTGAAGCTTTCTTT. Protein sequence: CASSLRIFKETEAFF.

The J gene is TRBJ2-5, the V gene TRBV20-1, with D unresolved. The V end lost 1 base, the J end lost 4 bases, and 13 bases lay between the germline ends. Germline V CDR1 and CDR2: DFQATT, SNEGSKA (reference sequence). The CDR3 extends over 14 amino acids. The CDR3 loop is CSARVSPYGETQYF. The DNA for the CDR3 is TGCAGTGCTAGAGTATCGCCCTACGGAGAGACCCAGTACTTC.

The V and J genes are TRBV14 and TRBJ2-2; D might be TRBD1 (6 bases). CDR3 size: 16 residues. The V and J ends lost 4 bases and 7 bases respectively, with 19 bases between them. Germline CDR1 reads SGHDN; CDR2 reads FVKESK. CDR3 nucleotide sequence: TGTGCCAGCAGCCCGTATGGAGCAGGGACAAACGGGGAGCTGTTTTTT. This translates into CASSPYGAGTNGELFF.

The chain links TRBV7-8 to TRBJ2-1; 15 nucleotides agree with TRBD2. The CDR3 extends over 18 amino acids. Germline V gene data show CDR1 as SGHVS and CDR2 as FQNEAQ. The trim removed 1 base at V and 4 bases at J, leaving 5 bases unmatched. The CDR3 sequence is CASSLVPGTSGRYNEQFF. As DNA, the CDR3 is TGTGCCAGCAGCTTAGTGCCGGGGACTAGCGGGAGGTACAATGAGCAGTTCTTC.

This CDR3 reads CSARLAQGNEQYF. CDR3 DNA sequence: TGCAGTGCTAGACTAGCGCAGGGGAACGAGCAGTACTTC. The gene calls are TRBV20-1 and TRBJ2-7, with D possibly being TRBD1 or TRBD2 (6 bases each). The CDR3 extends over 13 amino acids. Trimming left V 2 bases short and J 5 bases short, with 13 bases between. Germline V CDR1 and CDR2: DFQATT, SNEGSKA (reference sequence).

This clonotype was recorded many times. The chain couples TRBV7-9 to TRBJ1-1, with D possibly matching TRBD1 (5 bases). The CDR3 length is 16 residues. The V end was cut by 8 bases, the J end by 0 bases, with 19 bases between. Per the germline V gene, CDR1 is SEHNR and CDR2 is FQNEAQ (reference sequence). In nucleotides, the CDR3 is TGTGCCAGCCCGGGCGAAGGGAGGGGTTTGAACACTGAAGCTTTCTTT. It yields the protein CASPGEGRGLNTEAFF.

The V gene is TRBV7-2, the J gene TRBJ1-5; no reliable D call. The CDR3 spans 16 residues. Between the trimmed V and J ends, which lost 1 base and 0 bases, there was a span of 10 bases. Looked up from germline, CDR1 is SGHTA and CDR2 is FQGNSA. The CDR3 sequence is CASSLGRINSNQPQHF. Here the CDR3 DNA reads TGTGCCAGCAGCTTAGGCAGGATAAATAGCAATCAGCCCCAGCATTTT. Using reference TRBV7-2 and TRBJ1-5 for the parts outside the CDR3, the full variable domain is GAGVSQSPSNKVTEKGKDVELRCDPISGHTALYWYRQSLGQGLEFLIYFQGNSAPDKSGLPSDRFSAERTGGSVSTLTIQRTQQEDSAVYLCASSLGRINSNQPQHFGDGTRLSIL.

The chain employs TRBV20-1 and TRBJ2-1, with D perhaps TRBD1 (6 bases). V was shortened by 1 base and J by 10 bases, with 8 bases between the two germline ends. Germline CDR1 is DFQATT and CDR2 is SNEGSKA (reference sequence). The CDR3 totals 11 residues. The CDR3 nucleotides read TGCAGTGCTAGAGGGACAGCGGAGCAGTTCTTC. Amino acid sequence: CSARGTAEQFF.

The genes are TRBV12-3 or TRBV12-4 and TRBJ1-6, with D perhaps TRBD1 (5 bases). The CDR3 totals 11 residues. The V end was cut by 3 bases, the J end by 18 bases, with 12 bases between. CDR3 sequence reads: CASSLGRYHHF. In nucleotides, the CDR3 is TGTGCCAGCAGTTTGGGACGTTACCACCACTTT.

This clonotype has a count of ten or more. V gene TRBV28 combines with J gene TRBJ2-1; the match to TRBD1 covers 11 bases. This CDR3 has 17 residues. Germline values: CDR1 MDHEN, CDR2 SYDVKM. V lost 1 base to trimming and J lost 7 bases; unmatched junction nucleotides: 9. CDR3 DNA sequence: TGTGCCAGCAGTTTATTTCTGGGGGGACAGGGGGAAAATGAGCAGTTCTTC. This gives the protein CASSLFLGGQGENEQFF. Full variable domain (remainder filled in from reference TRBV28 and TRBJ2-1): DVKVTQSSRYLVKRTGEKVFLECVQDMDHENMFWYRQDPGLGLRLIYFSYDVKMKEKGDIPEGYSVSREKKERFSLILESASTNQTSMYLCASSLFLGGQGENEQFFGPGTRLTVL.

This clonotype was counted between two and nine times. The rearrangement links TRBV29-1 to TRBJ1-1, with D unresolved. The CDR3 consists of 13 residues. Trimming left V 4 bases short and J 3 bases short, with 12 bases between. Germline lookup yields CDR1 SQVTM and CDR2 ANQGSEA. The CDR3 spells CSVVRLGDTEAFF. The CDR3 DNA sequence: TGCAGCGTTGTCAGGCTTGGGGACACTGAAGCTTTCTTT. The full variable domain, in which reference TRBV29-1 and TRBJ1-1 provide the parts outside the CDR3, is SAVISQKPSRDICQRGTSLTIQCQVDSQVTMMFWYRQQPGQSLTLIATANQGSEATYESGFVIDKFPISRPNLTFSTLTVSNMSPEDSSIYLCSVVRLGDTEAFFGQGTRLTVV.

This clonotype was seen a few times. The chain carries TRBV12-3 or TRBV12-4 and TRBJ2-7, with a weak D call TRBD2 (6 bases). The V gene lost 3 bases and the J gene lost 3 bases, with 15 bases spanning the gap. This CDR3 region has 15 residues. In DNA, the CDR3 is TGTGCCAGCAGTTTGGGCGGGACCGTATTCTACGAGCAGTACTTC. Translated: CASSLGGTVFYEQYF.

The genes are TRBV30 and TRBJ2-7; perhaps TRBD2 as D (5 bases). Germline loops: CDR1 GTSNPN, CDR2 SVGIG (reference sequence). V lost 4 bases and J lost 5, with 15 bases in between. The CDR3 is 13 amino acids. The CDR3 loop reads CAWIGLAPHEQYF. The CDR3 DNA reads TGTGCCTGGATAGGTCTAGCTCCCCACGAGCAGTACTTC.

This clonotype was observed at least ten times. This chain uses TRBV3-1 with TRBJ1-5, with a weak D call TRBD1 (5 bases). V was pared by 3 bases and J by 3 bases, with 12 bases between. The length of the CDR3 is 15 residues. Germline loops: CDR1 LGHDT, CDR2 YNNKEL (reference sequence). The CDR3 nucleotides are TGTGCCAGCAGCCAGTTCAGGGCCACCAATCAGCCCCAGCATTTT. Residues: CASSQFRATNQPQHF.

This clonotype showed up just a few times. The J gene is TRBJ1-6, the V gene TRBV12-3 or TRBV12-4; D is ambiguous. V shed 5 bases and J shed 5 bases, with 10 bases lying between them. CDR3 length equals 14 residues. CDR3 sequence: CASSLGSHNSPLHF. Here the CDR3 DNA reads TGTGCCAGCAGTCTTGGGAGTCATAATTCACCCCTCCACTTT.

This clonotype was detected only a few times. The chain couples TRBV7-2 to TRBJ2-1, with D perhaps TRBD2 (6 bases). Trimming removed 5 bases from V and 7 bases from J, with 18 bases in between. CDR1 SGHTA and CDR2 FQGNSA come from the germline V gene. This CDR3 has 15 residues. CDR3 amino acids: CASSTSLSEVNEQFF. CDR3 in DNA: TGTGCCAGCAGCACTAGCCTGTCTGAGGTGAATGAGCAGTTCTTC.